This record concerns one T cell receptor beta chain sequence. Its antigen is undetermined. CDR3 length: 16 residues. Trimming removed 6 bases from V and 4 bases from J, with 19 bases in between. Germline CDR1 is LGHNA and CDR2 is YNFKEQ. Unique molecular identifiers featured in how the TCRbeta library was prepared. From the PCR reads, TCRdb called clonotypes with MiXCR, one entry per CDR3 protein. Found here are fewer than 350,000 distinct CDR3 sequences, over 9.5% of them singletons; the top ten hold 7.5%. This entry belongs to a study of T-cell reconstitution after alpha-beta-depleted transplantation in children. Study results and caveats: Two months or so post-transplant, alpha-beta T cells reportedly derived from several hundred expanded graft clones. Newly made T cells mostly supplied T-cell counts and diversity one year after transplant. High day-60 TCRbeta diversity in some patients came from surviving recipient T cells and thymic progenitors.

The sequence was obtained from a boy under two years old with acute myeloid leukemia, due to receive a stem cell transplant. The sequences come from PBMCs, collected before TCRalphabeta/CD19-depleted stem cell transplant. The chain uses TRBV4-2 and TRBJ1-3, with D possibly matching TRBD1 (5 bases). DNA of the CDR3: TGTGCCAGCAGGATGTCGGCACAGGCCCTCGGAAACACCATATATTTT. Its protein product is CASRMSAQALGNTIYF.